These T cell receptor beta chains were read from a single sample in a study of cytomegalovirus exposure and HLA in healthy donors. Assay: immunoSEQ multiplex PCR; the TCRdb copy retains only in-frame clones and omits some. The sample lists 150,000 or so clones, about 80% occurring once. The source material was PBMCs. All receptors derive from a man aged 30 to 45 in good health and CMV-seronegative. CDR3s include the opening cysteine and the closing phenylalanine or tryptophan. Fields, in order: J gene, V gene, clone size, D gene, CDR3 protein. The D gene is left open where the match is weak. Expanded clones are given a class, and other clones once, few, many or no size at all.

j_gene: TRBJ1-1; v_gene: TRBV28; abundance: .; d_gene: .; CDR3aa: CASSLSQGMNTEAFF
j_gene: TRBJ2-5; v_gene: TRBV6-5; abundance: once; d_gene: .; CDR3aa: CASSYSRETQYF
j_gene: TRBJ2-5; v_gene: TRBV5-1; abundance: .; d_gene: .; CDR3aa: CASSRQGTETQYF
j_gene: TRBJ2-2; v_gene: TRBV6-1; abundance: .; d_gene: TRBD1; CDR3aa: CASRSDRGRNGELFF
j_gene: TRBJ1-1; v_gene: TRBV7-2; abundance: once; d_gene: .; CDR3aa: CASSFSGGTGYTEAFF
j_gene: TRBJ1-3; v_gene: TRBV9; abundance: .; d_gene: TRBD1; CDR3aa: CASSRTGSGNTIYF
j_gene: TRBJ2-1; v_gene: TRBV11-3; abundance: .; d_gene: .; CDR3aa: CASSPGINNEQFF
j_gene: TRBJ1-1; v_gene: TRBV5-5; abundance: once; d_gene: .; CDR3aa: CASSSHKTAAGVNTEAFF
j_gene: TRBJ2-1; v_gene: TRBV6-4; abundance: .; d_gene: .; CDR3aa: CASSEYPLSYEQFF
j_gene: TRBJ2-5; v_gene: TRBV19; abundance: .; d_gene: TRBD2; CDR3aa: CASSTTGTSRETQYF
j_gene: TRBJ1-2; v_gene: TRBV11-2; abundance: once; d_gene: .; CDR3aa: CASSLRQNYGYTF
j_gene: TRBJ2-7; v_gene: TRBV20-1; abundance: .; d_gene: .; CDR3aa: CSVPRSHEQYF
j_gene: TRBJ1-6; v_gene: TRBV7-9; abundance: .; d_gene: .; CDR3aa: CASSLEGGRDSPLHF
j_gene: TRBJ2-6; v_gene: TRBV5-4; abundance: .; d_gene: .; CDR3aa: CASSPDMRANVLTF
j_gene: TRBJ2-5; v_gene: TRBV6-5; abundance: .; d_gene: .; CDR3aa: CASSYGGQETQYF
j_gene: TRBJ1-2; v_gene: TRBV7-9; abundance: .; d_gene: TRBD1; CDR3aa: CASSLGTGGGYTF
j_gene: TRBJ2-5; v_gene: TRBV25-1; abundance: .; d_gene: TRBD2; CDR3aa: CASSEYYLAGLQETQYF
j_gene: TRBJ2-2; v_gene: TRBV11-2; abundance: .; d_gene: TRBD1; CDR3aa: CASSLVGQGSSLAGELFF
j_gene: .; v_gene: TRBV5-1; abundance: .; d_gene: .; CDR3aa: CASSLPQVTYEQYF
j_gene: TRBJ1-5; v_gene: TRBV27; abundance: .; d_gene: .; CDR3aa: CGGGNQPQHF
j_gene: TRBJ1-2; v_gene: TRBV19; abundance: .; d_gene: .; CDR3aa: CASTQRGFYGYTF
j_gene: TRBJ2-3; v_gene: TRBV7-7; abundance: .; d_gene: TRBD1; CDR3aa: CASSLGPGQGVTDTQYF
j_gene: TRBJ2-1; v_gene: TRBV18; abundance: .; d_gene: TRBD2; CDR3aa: CASSPPTSGGPYNEQFF